This T cell receptor (beta chain) was retrieved from a study of technical replicates of blood from several donors. The CDR3 spans 14 residues. Trimming removed 6 bases from V and 4 bases from J, with 15 bases in between. The germline gives CDR1 MNHEY, CDR2 SVGAGI. Clones were read by immunoSEQ multiplex PCR, and TCRdb kept only the in-frame ones, dropping some. This sample has under 80,000 clones, with approximately 94% found just once. Sequencing was carried out using T cells isolated from PBMCs. This TCR came from a human donor in good health. The chain links TRBV6-5 to TRBJ1-2; D is possibly TRBD1 (6 bases). CDR3 protein: CASRRDQGTYGYTF. CDR3 coding DNA: TGTGCCAGCAGACGCGATCAGGGGACCTATGGCTACACCTTC.